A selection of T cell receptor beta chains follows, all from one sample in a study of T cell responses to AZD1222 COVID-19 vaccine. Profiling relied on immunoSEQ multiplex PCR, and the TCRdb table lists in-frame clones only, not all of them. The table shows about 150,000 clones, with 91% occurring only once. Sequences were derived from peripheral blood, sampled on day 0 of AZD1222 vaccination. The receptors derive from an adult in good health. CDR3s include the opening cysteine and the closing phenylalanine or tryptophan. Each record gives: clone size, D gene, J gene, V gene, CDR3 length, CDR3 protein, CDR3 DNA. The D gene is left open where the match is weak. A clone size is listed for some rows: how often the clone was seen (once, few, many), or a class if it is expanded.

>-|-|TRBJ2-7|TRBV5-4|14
CASSLSGRTYEQYF
TGTGCCAGCAGCTTGTCGGGCAGGACCTACGAGCAGTACTTC
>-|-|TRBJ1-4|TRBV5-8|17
CASIWSVSLATNEKLFF
TGTGCCAGCATTTGGTCCGTCAGTCTTGCAACTAATGAAAAACTGTTTTTT
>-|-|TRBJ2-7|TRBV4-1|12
CASSMGLAEQYF
TGCGCCAGCAGCATGGGCCTGGCCGAGCAGTACTTC
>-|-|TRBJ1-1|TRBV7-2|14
CASSLEPVSNEAFF
TGTGCCAGCAGCTTAGAACCCGTCAGCAATGAAGCTTTCTTT
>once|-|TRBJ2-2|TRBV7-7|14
CASSSQGGPGELFF
TGTGCTAGCAGCTCCCAGGGGGGGCCCGGGGAGCTGTTTTTT
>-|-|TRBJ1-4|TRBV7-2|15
CASSWGAGIVEKLFF
TGTGCCAGCAGCTGGGGGGCAGGGATAGTAGAAAAACTGTTTTTT
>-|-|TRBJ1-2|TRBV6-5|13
CASSTGATGGYTF
TGTGCCAGCAGCACCGGGGCTACTGGGGGCTACACCTTC
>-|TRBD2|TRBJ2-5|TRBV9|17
CASSVGASGGIQETQYF
TGTGCCAGCAGCGTAGGGGCTAGCGGGGGGATACAAGAGACCCAGTACTTC
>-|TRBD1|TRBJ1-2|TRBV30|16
CAWSVRPLRGRDGYTF
TGTGCCTGGAGTGTACGACCTCTCAGGGGGAGGGATGGCTACACCTTC
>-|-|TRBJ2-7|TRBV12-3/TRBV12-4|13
CASSLPQLYEQYF
TGTGCCAGCAGTTTACCCCAACTCTACGAGCAGTACTTC
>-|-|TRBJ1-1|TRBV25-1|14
CASSVAGGGTEAFF
TGTGCCAGCAGTGTTGCGGGGGGCGGCACTGAAGCTTTCTTT